This T cell receptor (beta chain) was profiled in a study of molecular identifiers for immune sequencing clone quantification. Study background: In replicates, RNA from approximately 20,000 or 100,000 naive CD8 cells was divided five ways and four parts were sequenced.

Findings and caveats of the study: Molecules of identical TCR sharing a barcode could underestimate highly expanded clone sizes.

Many counts were recorded for this clonotype. What it recognizes is unknown. After removal of 4 bases from V and 4 bases from J, the junction contained 10 bases not matched to a gene. Germline V gene lookup returns CDR1 LGHNA and CDR2 YSLEER. The CDR3 length is 16 residues. TCRdb called the PCR reads again in MiXCR, with one record for every CDR3 protein. Seen here are nearly 650,000 distinct CDR3 sequences, about 25% observed once, and the top ten hold about 0.84%. From 20,000 to 1,000,000 sorted cells, naive CD8 libraries were generated with 10%, 30% or 50% RNA. The sorting of naive CD8 T cells used the CD8+CD4-CCR7+CD45RA+ phenotype.

This TCR was sampled from a human donor in good health. Some libraries in this study had Jurkat cell RNA spiked in. Sequencing used naive CD8+ T cells from blood, with Jurkat cell RNA spiked in. Regarding subset: FACS-sorted CD8+CD4-CCR7+CD45RA+ naive T cells. V and J are TRBV4-3 and TRBJ2-1; 7 bases agree with TRBD1. CDR3 in DNA: TGCGCCAGCAGCCCCACCGCTGGGACAGCGTACAATGAGCAGTTCTTC. The encoded protein is CASSPTAGTAYNEQFF.